This T cell receptor beta chain was identified during a study of CD8+CD57+ T cells in acquired aplastic anemia. Turning to the study itself: Sorted CD4+ and CD8+ cells yielded about 3.1 ug of DNA on average. Healthy donors yielded around 10 million CD4+ cell reads on average.

Profiling of TCR beta VDJ combinations and CDR3 sequences used genomic DNA as template. TCRdb reprocessed the reads via MiXCR and lists one record per CDR3 protein. In the table there are some 220,000 distinct CDR3 sequences, 30% to 35% of which are singletons. Study-level points and caveats: Patients and controls were found to share 25 to 35 CD8+ CDR3 sequences. Simpson's diversity of CD8+ cells was not significantly different in patients compared with controls.

V lost 2 bases, J lost 8 bases, and 12 bases stayed unmatched. The V gene's germline CDR1 is KGHDR and CDR2 SFDVKD. CDR3 length: 17 amino acids. The sample holds many counts of this clonotype. Its antigen is still unknown. The chain links TRBV24-1 to TRBJ2-1, with TRBD2 matching over 9 bases. The TCR was taken from a human donor in good health, serving as a control. Input material: sorted CD4+, CD8+, or CD8+CD57+ T cells (not recorded which) from PBMCs. CDR3: CATSDSDAGGPLDEQFF. The CDR3 DNA sequence: TGTGCCACCAGTGATTCGGATGCGGGAGGGCCATTGGATGAGCAGTTCTTC.